The rows below give T cell receptor beta chains drawn from one sample of a study of blood T cell repertoires in COVID-19. The assay was immunoSEQ multiplex PCR, and TCRdb's table has in-frame clones only and misses some. Counted here are about 210,000 clones, roughly 86% occurring once; the ten biggest clones make up more than 10%. Sequences were obtained from peripheral blood. Receptors originate from a woman in her 40s with acute or convalescent COVID-19. CDR3s include the opening cysteine and the closing phenylalanine or tryptophan. Each record gives: D gene, V gene, J gene, clone size, CDR3 protein, CDR3 DNA. A D gene is named only where the DNA matches it firmly. Clone size is not always given. Where it is, it says once, few, many or a class for expanded clones.

-	TRBV19	TRBJ1-2	-	CASISPNYGYTF	TGTGCCAGTATATCCCCTAACTATGGCTACACCTTC
-	TRBV5-1	TRBJ2-3	-	CASSLVDSDTQYF	TGCGCCAGCAGCTTGGTAGACTCAGATACGCAGTATTTT
TRBD1	TRBV5-1	TRBJ2-2	-	CASIDRTGLTGELFF	TGCGCCAGCATCGATAGGACAGGGCTCACCGGGGAGCTGTTTTTT
-	TRBV6-5	TRBJ1-5	-	CASSPGLYSNQPQHF	TGTGCCAGCAGCCCGGGACTCTATAGCAATCAGCCCCAGCATTTT
TRBD2	TRBV7-9	TRBJ2-1	-	CASSLGREGLNEQFF	TGTGCCAGCAGCTTAGGGCGGGAGGGCCTGAATGAGCAGTTCTTC
-	TRBV4-3	TRBJ2-5	-	CASSLLPDSETQYF	TGCGCCAGCAGCCTCCTCCCGGACTCGGAGACCCAGTACTTC
TRBD2	TRBV2	TRBJ2-1	-	CASTGTSGGNEQFF	TGTGCCAGCACAGGGACTAGCGGGGGGAATGAGCAGTTCTTC
TRBD2	TRBV9	TRBJ2-1	-	CASSVETSGDNEQFF	TGTGCCAGCAGCGTAGAAACTAGCGGAGATAATGAGCAGTTCTTC
-	TRBV15	TRBJ2-1	-	CATSRGGDKYEQFF	TGTGCCACCAGCAGAGGTGGGGACAAGTATGAGCAGTTCTTC
TRBD2	TRBV4-3	TRBJ2-7	-	CASSQDDLGTSGSYEQYF	TGCGCCAGCAGCCAAGATGACCTGGGGACTAGCGGTTCCTACGAGCAGTACTTC
TRBD2	TRBV9	TRBJ2-1	-	CASSVVGLAGLDYNEQFF	TGTGCCAGCAGCGTAGTGGGACTAGCGGGATTGGACTACAATGAGCAGTTCTTC
TRBD1	TRBV12-3/TRBV12-4	TRBJ1-2	few	CASSRQGARGYTF	TGTGCCAGCAGCAGACAGGGGGCAAGAGGCTACACCTTC
-	TRBV6-2/TRBV6-3	TRBJ1-3	-	CASSYAGAGNTIYF	TGTGCCAGCAGTTATGCAGGGGCGGGAAACACCATATATTTT
-	TRBV6-2/TRBV6-3	TRBJ2-7	-	CASSQSHEQYF	TGTGCCAGCAGTCAATCCCACGAGCAGTACTTC
-	TRBV12-3/TRBV12-4	TRBJ1-3	-	CASTQGRNTIYF	TGTGCCAGCACTCAGGGCAGAAACACCATATATTTT
-	TRBV7-2	TRBJ2-7	-	CASSLAGPYEQYF	TGTGCCAGCAGCTTAGCGGGGCCCTACGAGCAGTACTTC
-	TRBV9	TRBJ1-2	-	CASSQRAGYGYTF	TGTGCCAGCAGCCAAAGAGCGGGGTATGGCTACACCTTC
TRBD2	TRBV5-1	TRBJ2-7	-	CASSLEPSGRTRAYEQYF	TGCGCCAGCAGCTTGGAGCCTAGCGGGAGGACCCGCGCCTACGAGCAGTACTTC
-	TRBV3-1/TRBV3-2	TRBJ2-1	-	CASSLKGELEQFF	TGTGCCAGCAGCCTCAAAGGAGAACTAGAGCAGTTCTTC
-	TRBV29-1	TRBJ1-1	-	CSIGRQTEAFF	TGCAGCATTGGACGACAGACTGAAGCTTTCTTT
TRBD1	TRBV15	TRBJ2-5	-	CATSRDGGQGQETQYF	TGTGCCACCAGCAGAGATGGGGGACAGGGTCAAGAGACCCAGTACTTC